This entry lists 24 T cell receptor beta chains sequenced from one sample in a study of spatial heterogeneity in lung cancer. TCRdb re-called the 5' RACE reads through MiXCR, storing one row per CDR3 protein. The table lists some 110,000 distinct CDR3 sequences, 12% of them singletons, with 16% in the top ten. Time point described: blood at routine non-recurrence follow-up after resection. Material for sequencing was whole RNA from tumor, nontumor lung or frozen PBMC, left unsorted. Sequenced here: PBMCs, sampled at follow-up. These receptors were obtained from a male donor with early-stage non-small cell lung cancer.

The V gene is TRBV28, the J gene TRBJ1-6; 7 bases align to TRBD1. The length of the CDR3 is 14 residues. V lost 7 bases and J lost 9; bases outside the gene matches: 9. Germline V CDR1 and CDR2: MDHEN, SYDVKM. The CDR3 DNA is TGTGCCAGCACCCCGGGACAGCGAAGTTCACCCCTCCACTTT. This sequence encodes CASTPGQRSSPLHF.

This clonotype was seen ten or more times. The V gene is TRBV3-1, the J gene TRBJ1-1; D gene uncertain. Trimming left V 0 bases short and J 1 base short, with 6 bases between. The CDR3 sequence is 14 residues long. Germline V gene lookup returns CDR1 LGHDT and CDR2 YNNKEL (reference sequence). The CDR3 loop reads CASSQDPENTEAFF. The CDR3 nucleotides read TGTGCCAGCAGCCAAGATCCAGAGAACACTGAAGCTTTCTTT.

V and J are TRBV20-1 and TRBJ2-2, with D perhaps TRBD1 (5 bases). CDR3 length: 14 amino acids. The ends were cut back, 6 bases at V and 5 bases at J, with 16 bases in the middle. Germline values: CDR1 DFQATT, CDR2 SNEGSKA (reference sequence). The CDR3 sequence is CSALVGARTGELFF. The CDR3, as DNA: TGCAGTGCCCTGGTAGGGGCCCGGACCGGGGAGCTGTTTTTT.

V and J are TRBV4-2 and TRBJ2-1, with TRBD2 identical over 11 bases. This CDR3 has 16 amino acids. In germline, CDR1 is LGHNA, CDR2 YNFKEQ. Trimming removed 0 bases from V and 7 bases from J; junction bases left unmatched: 5. This chain's CDR3 is CASSQERTSGGNEQFF. In DNA form, the CDR3 reads TGTGCCAGCAGCCAAGAACGAACTAGCGGGGGAAATGAGCAGTTCTTC.

This clonotype was counted many times. This sequence joins TRBV12-3 or TRBV12-4 and TRBJ1-5; TRBD1 matches at 7 bases. The CDR3 is 13 amino acids. Germline trimming cut 7 bases from V and 6 bases from J; bases unmatched to any gene: 6. The CDR3 DNA sequence: TGTGCCAGCACCACAGGGGAAGCTCAGCCCCAGCATTTT. It translates to CASTTGEAQPQHF.

Ten or more counts support this clonotype. The J gene is TRBJ1-5, the V gene TRBV7-3; D uncertain. V was cut by 0 bases and J by 8 bases, with 11 bases left in between. The germline V gene encodes CDR1 SGHTA and CDR2 FQGTGA. The CDR3 runs 14 residues. CDR3: CASSLTYEREPQHF. The CDR3 DNA is TGTGCCAGCAGCTTAACGTATGAAAGGGAGCCCCAGCATTTT.

This clonotype was detected only a few times. The rearrangement joins TRBV16 to TRBJ1-5; no clear D gene. Germline CDR1 reads KGHSY; CDR2 reads FQNENV. V shed 0 bases and J shed 6 bases, with 9 bases lying between them. There are 14 residues in the CDR3. The CDR3 sequence: CASSQSRQAQPQHF. The CDR3 nucleotides read TGTGCCAGCAGCCAATCGAGGCAGGCTCAGCCCCAGCATTTT.

The chain links TRBV6-6 to TRBJ1-3; D gene uncertain. The CDR3 runs to 14 residues. The germline V gene encodes CDR1 MNHNY and CDR2 SVGAGI (reference sequence). Trimming took off 0 bases at V and 9 bases at J, with 12 bases between the two ends. CDR3 in DNA: TGTGCCAGCAGTTACTCCGACGGGAGAGGCACCATATATTTT. This translates into CASSYSDGRGTIYF.

Ten or more counts support this clonotype. The chain carries TRBV7-3 and TRBJ2-5; D might be TRBD1 (6 bases). The CDR3 has 15 residues. The germline V gene has CDR1 SGHTA and CDR2 FQGTGA. Trimming cost V 4 bases and J 4 bases, with 16 bases left between them. The CDR3: CASSYLGTRGETQYF. DNA of the CDR3: TGTGCCAGCAGCTATCTCGGGACACGAGGAGAGACCCAGTACTTC.

The rearrangement joins TRBV10-3 to TRBJ2-5; unclear D gene. This CDR3 has 14 residues. Trimming removed 4 bases at V and 5 bases at J, with 14 bases between. Germline CDR1 and CDR2: ENHRY and SYGVKD. CDR3 nucleotides: TGTGCCATCAGTGTACGGCCCGGCGCGGAGACCCAGTACTTC. The encoded protein is CAISVRPGAETQYF.

The sample holds a few counts of this clonotype. The chain links TRBV19 to TRBJ2-3, with D maybe TRBD2 (5 bases). CDR1 and CDR2 (germline): LNHDA, SQIVND (reference sequence). The CDR3 totals 16 residues. V lost 1 base to trimming and J lost 0 bases, with 11 bases between them. The chain's CDR3 is CASSIGTRPSTDTQYF. CDR3 nucleotide sequence: TGTGCCAGTAGTATAGGAACTAGACCTAGCACAGATACGCAGTATTTT.

This clonotype was seen at least ten times. The chain joins TRBV29-1 to TRBJ1-5; 7 nucleotides match TRBD1. This CDR3 contains 13 residues. Looked up from germline, CDR1 is SQVTM and CDR2 is ANQGSEA. After removal of 4 bases from V and 3 bases from J, the junction contained 3 bases not matched to a gene. DNA for the CDR3: TGCAGCGTTGCAGGGGGGATCAATCAGCCCCAGCATTTT. Amino acid sequence: CSVAGGINQPQHF.

This clonotype was recorded many times. This sequence joins TRBV7-2 and TRBJ1-5, with D uncertain. CDR1 and CDR2 (germline): SGHTA, FQGNSA. The CDR3 covers 13 residues. The germline V and J ends were trimmed by 3 bases and 3 bases, with 6 bases remaining between them. The CDR3 DNA is TGTGCCAGCAGCTTCGCCCTCAATCAGCCCCAGCATTTT. It yields the protein CASSFALNQPQHF.

This clonotype was seen at least ten times. The V and J genes are TRBV4-2 and TRBJ1-2; 9 nucleotides match TRBD1. The CDR3 sequence is 13 residues long. CDR1 is LGHNA, CDR2 YNFKEQ, per germline. The V segment lost 5 bases and the J segment 8 bases; nucleotides outside the gene matches: 6. The CDR3 coding sequence is TGTGCCAGCAGCGGACAGGGGCTAGACGGCTACACCTTC. This encodes CASSGQGLDGYTF.

This clonotype was found once. V is TRBV19 and J is TRBJ2-3; D gene unclear. Germline-derived CDR1 and CDR2 are LNHDA and SQIVND (reference sequence). Trimming cost V 5 bases and J 2 bases, with 8 bases left between them. CDR3 size: 13 residues. Here the CDR3 reads CASSPRYTDTQYF. Written as DNA, the CDR3 is TGTGCCAGTAGTCCCCGGTACACAGATACGCAGTATTTT.

This clonotype was counted a few times. This chain links TRBV28 with TRBJ2-5; D is uncertain. Deletions cut 9 bases from V and 7 bases from J, with 9 bases between. The CDR3 totals 10 residues. Germline V gives CDR1 MDHEN, CDR2 SYDVKM. CDR3 coding DNA: TGTGCCAGTAGTGACCGGACCCAGTACTTC. This codes for CASSDRTQYF.

This clonotype was counted only a few times. V is TRBV20-1 and J is TRBJ2-1; the match to TRBD1 covers 11 bases. This CDR3 is built from 16 residues. The germline CDR1 and CDR2 sequences are DFQATT and SNEGSKA (reference sequence). With V trimmed by 6 bases and J by 7 bases, 14 bases remained unmatched. CDR3 sequence reads: CSARTRTGGRSNEQFF. The CDR3 DNA reads as TGCAGTGCCAGAACTAGGACAGGGGGCCGGTCGAATGAGCAGTTCTTC.

The rearrangement uses TRBV12-3 or TRBV12-4 and TRBJ2-1; D tentatively reads TRBD1 or TRBD2 (5 bases each). CDR3 length equals 13 residues. The V and J ends lost 6 bases and 15 bases respectively, with 21 bases between them. The CDR3 DNA follows: TGTGCCAGCAGCCGGACCGAACGGGGACCGCGGTTCTTC. Translation gives CASSRTERGPRFF.

This clonotype has a count of ten or more. This chain joins TRBV29-1 and TRBJ1-1; D gene ambiguous. V was shortened by 5 bases and J by 4 bases, with 14 bases between the two germline ends. This CDR3 region has 13 residues. CDR1 and CDR2 from the germline V gene are SQVTM and ANQGSEA. This CDR3 reads CSVWVNFGTEAFF. CDR3 nucleotide sequence: TGCAGCGTTTGGGTAAATTTCGGCACTGAAGCTTTCTTT.

This clonotype showed up many times. The CDR3 DNA sequence: TGCAGTGCTAGAGATCGCGAGCGCACAGATACGCAGTATTTT. It translates to CSARDRERTDTQYF. The chain uses TRBV20-1 and TRBJ2-3, with D hard to call. Trimming took 0 bases from V and 1 from J, leaving 8 bases between them. The CDR3 covers 14 residues. In germline, CDR1 is DFQATT, CDR2 SNEGSKA (reference sequence).

This clonotype was observed a handful of times. The rearrangement uses TRBV6-2 or TRBV6-3 and TRBJ1-6; tentatively, D is TRBD1 (5 bases). The CDR3 sequence is 13 residues long. Germline V gene data show CDR1 as MNHEY and CDR2 as SVGEGT. The V end was cut by 6 bases, the J end by 9 bases, with 12 bases between. The CDR3 bases are TGTGCCAGCAGAGCACAGGTGGGTTCACCCCTCCACTTT. This translates into CASRAQVGSPLHF.

The chain couples TRBV2 to TRBJ2-3, with 9 bases fitting TRBD1. The CDR3 extends over 12 amino acids. Trimming removed 6 bases from V and 9 bases from J; junction bases left unmatched: 4. Germline loops: CDR1 SNHLY, CDR2 FYNNEI. DNA of the CDR3: TGTGCCAGCAGAGGGACAGGGTTCACGCAGTATTTT. Protein sequence: CASRGTGFTQYF.

This clonotype was recorded many times. V and J are TRBV24-1 and TRBJ1-5; D call uncertain. Germline values: CDR1 KGHDR, CDR2 SFDVKD. The V end was cut by 2 bases, the J end by 2 bases, with 6 bases between. The CDR3 is 14 amino acids. The CDR3 here is CATSDSGGNQPQHF. The DNA for the CDR3 is TGTGCCACCAGTGATTCCGGGGGCAATCAGCCCCAGCATTTT.

This clonotype showed up just a few times. V is TRBV7-9 and J is TRBJ2-7, with D possibly matching TRBD1 (6 bases). CDR1 is SEHNR, CDR2 FQNEAQ, per germline (reference sequence). Trimming cost V 4 bases and J 2 bases, with 12 bases left between them. The CDR3 contains 14 residues. CDR3 sequence: CASSSRQAAYEQYF. The CDR3 DNA reads TGTGCCAGCAGCTCGCGACAGGCCGCCTACGAGCAGTACTTC.